Sequencing of this TCR beta chain was carried out in a study of blood T cell repertoires in COVID-19 (dated by TCRdb to about 2020). Context from the whole study: Samples covering the acute and convalescent phases of COVID-19 were provided by collaborators in the United States, Italy and Spain. Subjects who had been exposed to COVID-19, were actively infected with it, or had recovered from it provided the deeply sampled blood TCRbeta repertoires that made up the dataset. Where HLA class I and class II types were available, the types were taken from metadata supplied by the sample provider, not from assay-based typing. The prospective study material was composed of cDNA or gDNA derived from T cells, B-cell-depleted T cells, or PBMCs. The repertoires were released in a freely available public database meant as a resource for research on the immune response to SARS-CoV-2. The sample metadata nearly always contained a de-identified subject ID, COVID-19 status, age in years and sex. Samples were obtained from the ongoing ImmuneRACE study (first 160 participants) and from over a thousand subjects provided by 6 global collaborators. Results and caveats for the whole study, not just this receptor: Clinical and demographic metadata were provided uncurated, with the amount varying by source and participant.

CDR1 is given as LNHDA and CDR2 as SQIVND, both from the germline V gene (reference sequence). Trimming leaves V shorter by 2 bases and J shorter by 5 bases, with the junction holding 8 bases beyond the gene matches. Counted from cysteine to phenylalanine, this CDR3 has 16 amino acids. Just CDR3 DNA is preserved here, 48 bases in frame from base 1. TCRbeta CDR3 regions were amplified from genomic DNA using the immunoSEQ Assay, a bias-controlled multiplex PCR. Regarding the original processing steps: Within the assay, amplification of reference gene primers was used to estimate how many nucleated cells each sample contained. To quantify the absolute abundance of each unique TCRbeta CDR3 rearrangement, sequence reads were collapsed and filtered. For each sample, productive Simpson clonality was calculated by taking the square root of Simpson's diversity index across productive rearrangements. TCRdb holds this immuneACCESS table with in-frame rearrangements only. Some clones are missing; in checked studies, unresolved V genes explain under half, and the rest has no known cause. V and J calls and clone size are given by that table; D and trimming were obtained from the DNA. In this sample the table shows around 68,000 clones, under 85% of which occur a single time. About 10% of the sample comes from the top ten.

About this clone itself: Its recognized antigen is unknown. It has no much larger one-base neighbor in the sample; base qualities were not kept.

Collaborating institutions collected whole blood in K2EDTA tubes following their own protocols. Collaborator samples were shipped for TCRbeta analysis as frozen whole blood, isolated PBMCs, or DNA extracted from either sample type. This chain joins TRBV19 to TRBJ2-1, with TRBD1 matching 8 junction bases. The receptor was isolated from a woman aged 50 to 60 with acute or convalescent COVID-19. Sequenced material: peripheral blood. The CDR3 region has the sequence CASSIPGGSKNNEQFF. The nucleotide sequence is given as TGTGCCAGTAGTATACCAGGGGGCTCGAAAAACAATGAGCAGTTCTTC.